This TCR beta chain came from a study of blood T cell repertoires in COVID-19. Study-wide background: Nucleic acid was either cDNA or gDNA, and it came from T cells, B-cell-depleted T cells, or PBMCs.

V trimming: 5 bases; J trimming: 3 bases; junction bases outside the gene matches: 13. This CDR3 comprises 17 residues. Germline V gene data show CDR1 as LNHDA and CDR2 as SQIVND (reference sequence). In the source study's methods: Reference gene primer amplification gave nucleated cell count estimates. Method: immunoSEQ multiplex PCR; TCRdb's copy keeps in-frame clones and lacks some. V and J calls and clone size are those listed in that table; D and trimming were worked out from the DNA. This sample carries more than 120,000 clones, 75% to 90% of them seen once, and the ten largest clones take approximately 5%.

The sample consisted of peripheral blood. The chain couples TRBV19 to TRBJ2-3; 8 bases align to TRBD2. The source of this sequence is a human donor in a cohort sampled during active COVID-19. CDR3 loop: CASSLRGDPTGTDTQYF. The CDR3 bases are TGTGCCAGTAGTCTGCGGGGGGACCCCACCGGGACAGATACGCAGTATTTT.